This TCR beta chain was sequenced in a study of cytomegalovirus exposure and HLA in healthy donors. V lost 6 bases to trimming and J lost 0 bases, with 7 bases between them. This CDR3 spans 13 amino acids. Germline V gives CDR1 MNHEY, CDR2 SVGAGI. Sequenced by immunoSEQ multiplex PCR; TCRdb stores in-frame clones only, minus some. The sample records roughly 330,000 clones, 75% to 90% being singletons. The rearrangement links TRBV6-5 to TRBJ2-3, with D unclear. The sequenced material came from PBMCs. The sequence was collected from a woman aged 25 to 39 in good health and CMV-seropositive. CDR3 sequence: CASRVGSTDTQYF. In DNA, the CDR3 is TGTGCCAGCAGGGTAGGGAGCACAGATACGCAGTATTTT.